This TCR beta chain emerged from a study of blood T cell repertoires in COVID-19. Study context: Sites across the United States, Italy and Spain contributed samples from acute and convalescent COVID-19. PBMCs, B-cell-depleted T cells, or T cells were the source of the cDNA or gDNA that made up the material.

One Seattle source followed patients from active infection through their disease course. Generated by immunoSEQ multiplex PCR, the TCRdb table keeps only in-frame clones and is missing some. This sample yields approximately 170,000 clones, of which roughly 86% are seen a single time; less than 3.5% belongs to the top ten. This CDR3 spans 15 amino acids. V was cut by 3 bases and J by 7 bases, with 15 bases left in between. Looked up from germline, CDR1 is KGHSH and CDR2 is LQKENI. The chain employs TRBV18 and TRBJ2-2; D may be TRBD2 (6 bases). The clonotype comes from a woman older than 75 with COVID-19, enrolled during active disease. The sample was peripheral blood. CDR3 in DNA: TGTGCCAGCTCACCGAATGGGAGGAACGGCGGGGAGCTGTTTTTT. This gives the protein CASSPNGRNGGELFF.